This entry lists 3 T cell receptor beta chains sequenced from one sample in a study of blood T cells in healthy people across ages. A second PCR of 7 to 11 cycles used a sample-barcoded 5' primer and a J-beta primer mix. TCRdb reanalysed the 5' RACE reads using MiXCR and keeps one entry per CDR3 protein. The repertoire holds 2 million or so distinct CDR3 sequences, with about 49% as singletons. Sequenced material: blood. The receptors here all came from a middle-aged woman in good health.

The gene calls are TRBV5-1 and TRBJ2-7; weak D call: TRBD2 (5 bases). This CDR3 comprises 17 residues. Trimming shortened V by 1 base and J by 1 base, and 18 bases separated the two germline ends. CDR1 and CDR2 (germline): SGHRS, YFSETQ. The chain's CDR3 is CASSLMPDGERSYEQYF. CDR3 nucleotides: TGCGCCAGCAGCTTGATGCCCGACGGGGAGAGGTCCTACGAGCAGTACTTC.

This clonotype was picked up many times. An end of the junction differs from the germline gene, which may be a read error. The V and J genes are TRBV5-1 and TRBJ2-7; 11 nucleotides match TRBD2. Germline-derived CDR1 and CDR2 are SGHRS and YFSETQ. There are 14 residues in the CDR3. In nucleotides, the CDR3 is TGTGCCAGCAGTCCGACTAGCGGGGCTTACGAGCAGTACTTC. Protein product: CASSPTSGAYEQYF. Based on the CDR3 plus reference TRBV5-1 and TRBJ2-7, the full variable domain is KAGVTQTPRYLIKTRGQQVTLSCSPISGHRSVSWYQQTPGQGLQFLFEYFSETQRNKGNFPGRFSGRQFSNSRSEMNVSTLELGDSALYLCASSPTSGAYEQYFGPGTRLTVT.

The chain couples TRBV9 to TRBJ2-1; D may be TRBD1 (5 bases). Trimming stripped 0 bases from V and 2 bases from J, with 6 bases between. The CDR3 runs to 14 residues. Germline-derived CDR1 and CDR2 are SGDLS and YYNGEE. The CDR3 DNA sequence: TGTGCCAGCAGCGTAGTCAGGGCCTACAATGAGCAGTTCTTC. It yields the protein CASSVVRAYNEQFF.